This T cell receptor (beta chain) is drawn from a study of shared clonotypes between healthy human individuals. Only CD45RO-negative cells positively selected for CCR7 counted as naive CD8 cells, so terminally differentiated effector memory CD45RA+ cells were excluded. The CDR3 has 14 residues. V dropped 2 bases and J dropped 8 bases, with 12 bases sitting between them. Germline lookup yields CDR1 SGHTA and CDR2 FQGNSA. Here immunoSEQ multiplex PCR was the method, and the copy in TCRdb shows in-frame clones only, minus some. The sample lists roughly 2,000,000 clones, about 93% occurring once. The source is a man aged 18 to 29 in good health. Some clones in this sample may be carry-over from other donors' samples. The rearrangement joins TRBV7-2 to TRBJ2-2; D possibly uses TRBD1 or TRBD2 (6 bases each). Specimen: naive CD8+ T cells from PBMCs. CDR3 protein: CASSLFGGTGELFF. The CDR3 region has the DNA TGTGCCAGCAGCTTATTCGGGGGCACTGGGGAGCTGTTTTTT.